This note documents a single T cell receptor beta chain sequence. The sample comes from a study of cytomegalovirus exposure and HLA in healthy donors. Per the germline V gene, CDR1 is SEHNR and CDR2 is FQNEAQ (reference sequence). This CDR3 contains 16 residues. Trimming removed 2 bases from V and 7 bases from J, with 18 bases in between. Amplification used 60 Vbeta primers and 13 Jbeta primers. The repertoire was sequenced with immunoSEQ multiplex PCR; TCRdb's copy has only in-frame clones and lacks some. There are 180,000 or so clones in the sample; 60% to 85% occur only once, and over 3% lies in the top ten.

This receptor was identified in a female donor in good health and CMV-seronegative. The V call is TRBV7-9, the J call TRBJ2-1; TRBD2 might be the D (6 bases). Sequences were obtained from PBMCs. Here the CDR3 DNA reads TGTGCCAGCAGCTTAAGTCCGGGAGAATCGGGTAATGAGCAGTTCTTC. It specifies CASSLSPGESGNEQFF.